This entry lists 3 T cell receptor beta chains sequenced from one sample in a study of T cell responses to AZD1222 COVID-19 vaccine. Sequencing used immunoSEQ multiplex PCR; TCRdb keeps in-frame clones, though not all of them. Of approximately 100,000 clones in the sample, roughly nine tenths were seen once. Here the sequenced sample was peripheral blood, taken on day 0 of AZD1222 vaccination. These receptors all stem from an adult in good health.

This clone appeared a single time. The chain has TRBV7-3 and TRBJ1-1, with D possibly being TRBD1 (6 bases). Trimming stripped 5 bases from V and 1 base from J, with 8 bases between. This CDR3 has 13 amino acids. Germline CDR1 is SGHTA and CDR2 is FQGTGA. CDR3 bases: TGTGCCAGCAGCCCGGGGGCGAACACTGAAGCTTTCTTT. Residues: CASSPGANTEAFF.

In regard to this clone: At one end, the junction sequence differs from germline, possibly due to a read error. V usage is TRBV7-2 and J usage is TRBJ1-2; 11 nucleotides agree with TRBD1. The CDR3 sequence is 10 residues long. Germline V CDR1 and CDR2: SGHTA, FQGNSA. The CDR3 loop is CASSLGQGGF. The DNA for the CDR3 is TGTGCCAGCAGCTTGGGACAGGGGGGATTC. The full variable domain, its missing parts supplied by reference TRBV7-2 and TRBJ1-2, is GAGVSQSPSNKVTEKGKDVELRCDPISGHTALYWYRQSLGQGLEFLIYFQGNSAPDKSGLPSDRFSAERTGGSVSTLTIQRTQQEDSAVYLCASSLGQGGFGSGTRLTVV.

The gene calls are TRBV6-5 and TRBJ1-3; 9 bases line up with TRBD1. Looked up from germline, CDR1 is MNHEY and CDR2 is SVGAGI. Trimming cost V 6 bases and J 8 bases; bases outside gene matches: 5. This CDR3 comprises 13 residues. The CDR3 here is CASSRDRVDTIYF. CDR3 nucleotides: TGTGCCAGCAGCCGGGACAGGGTAGACACCATATATTTT.